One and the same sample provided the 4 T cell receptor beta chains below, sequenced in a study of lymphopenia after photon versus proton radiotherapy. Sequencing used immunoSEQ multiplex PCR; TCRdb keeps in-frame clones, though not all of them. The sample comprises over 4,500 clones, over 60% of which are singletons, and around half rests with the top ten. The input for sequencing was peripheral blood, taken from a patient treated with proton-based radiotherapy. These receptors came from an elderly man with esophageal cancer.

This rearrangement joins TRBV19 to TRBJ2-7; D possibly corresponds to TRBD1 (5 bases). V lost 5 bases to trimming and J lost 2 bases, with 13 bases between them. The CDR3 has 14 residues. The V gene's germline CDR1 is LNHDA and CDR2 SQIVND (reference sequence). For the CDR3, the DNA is TGTGCCAGTAGTTTGGCAGGGAATACCTACGAGCAGTACTTC. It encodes CASSLAGNTYEQYF.

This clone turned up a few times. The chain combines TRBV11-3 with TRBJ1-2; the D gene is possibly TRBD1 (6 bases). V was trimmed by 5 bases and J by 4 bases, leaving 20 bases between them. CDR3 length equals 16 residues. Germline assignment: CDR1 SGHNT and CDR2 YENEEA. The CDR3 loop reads CASSREGRGGIYGYTF. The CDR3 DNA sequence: TGTGCCAGCAGCCGAGAGGGCAGGGGTGGTATCTATGGCTACACCTTC.

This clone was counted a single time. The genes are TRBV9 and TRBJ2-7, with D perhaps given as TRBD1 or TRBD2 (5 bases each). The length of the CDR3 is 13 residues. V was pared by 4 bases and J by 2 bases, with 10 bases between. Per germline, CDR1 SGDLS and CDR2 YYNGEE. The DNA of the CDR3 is TGTGCCAGCAGCCGGGACGGAACCTACGAGCAGTACTTC. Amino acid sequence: CASSRDGTYEQYF.

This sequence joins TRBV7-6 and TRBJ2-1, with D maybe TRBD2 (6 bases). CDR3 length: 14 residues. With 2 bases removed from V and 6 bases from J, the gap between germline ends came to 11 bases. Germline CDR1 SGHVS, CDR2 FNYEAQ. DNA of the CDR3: TGTGCCAGCAGCTTATCTCCTAGCGTCAATGAGCAGTTCTTC. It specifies CASSLSPSVNEQFF.